The 12 T cell receptor beta chains given below trace back to one sample, sequenced in a study of CD8+ T cells in alopecia areata. Treatment of the sample: oral pan-JAK inhibitor, 5-10 mg twice daily. Extraction of RNA preceded its reverse transcription into cDNA, which served as the sequencing template. Libraries were prepared by immunoSEQ multiplex PCR; TCRdb keeps only in-frame clonotypes and omits some of them. The table shows about 100,000 clones, with roughly 60% occurring only once. The source material was CD8+ T cells sorted from blood, sampled between weeks 55 and 65, from a patient treated with tofacitinib. Every receptor here comes from a human donor with alopecia areata.

The genes are TRBV5-1 and TRBJ1-5; D remains ambiguous. Germline values: CDR1 SGHRS, CDR2 YFSETQ. V lost 0 bases and J 6 bases, leaving 7 bases between the germline ends. The CDR3 totals 13 residues. Here the CDR3 DNA reads TGCGCCAGCAGCTTGGAGAGTGGTCAGCCCCAGCATTTT. It is translated as CASSLESGQPQHF.

CDR3 nucleotide sequence: TGTGCCAGTAGTATTTGGTCGGAGGACACAAGCACAGATACGCAGTATTTT. It specifies CASSIWSEDTSTDTQYF. This rearrangement joins TRBV19 to TRBJ2-3; D tentatively reads TRBD1 or TRBD2 (5 bases each). The CDR3 is 17 amino acids. Per germline, CDR1 LNHDA and CDR2 SQIVND (reference sequence). V lost 3 bases and J 0 bases, leaving 16 bases between the germline ends.

The genes are TRBV5-1 and TRBJ1-4; possible D gene TRBD1, 5 bases. Germline CDR1 reads SGHRS; CDR2 reads YFSETQ. CDR3 length: 15 amino acids. With 1 base removed from V and 10 bases from J, the gap between germline ends came to 17 bases. CDR3 sequence: CASSLPRGYPAKLFF. The CDR3 DNA reads TGCGCCAGCAGCTTGCCCCGGGGCTATCCTGCAAAACTGTTTTTT.

This clone appeared a single time. The gene calls are TRBV6-1 and TRBJ2-5; the D is unclear. Per germline, CDR1 MNHNS and CDR2 SASEGT. This CDR3 has 15 residues. The germline V and J ends were trimmed by 0 bases and 0 bases, with 8 bases remaining between them. DNA of the CDR3: TGTGCCAGCAGTGAAGCGCTGTCTAACCAAGAGACCCAGTACTTC. This encodes CASSEALSNQETQYF.

In nucleotides, the CDR3 is TGTGCCAGTAGTTGGAGGGGACACACCATATATTTT. It encodes CASSWRGHTIYF. The V call is TRBV19, the J call TRBJ1-3, with D tentatively TRBD1 (5 bases). Germline CDR1 is LNHDA and CDR2 is SQIVND (reference sequence). Trimming took 5 bases from V and 8 from J, leaving 10 bases between them. The CDR3 is 12 residues long.

This clone was found many times. The V gene is TRBV5-5, the J gene TRBJ1-2, with 9 bases fitting TRBD1. CDR3 length equals 17 residues. The germline gives CDR1 SGHKS, CDR2 YYEKEE (reference sequence). The trim removed 0 bases at V and 4 bases at J, leaving 10 bases unmatched. DNA of the CDR3: TGTGCCAGCAGCTTGGAATATATGGGACAGGGTGTCTATGGCTACACCTTC. Protein product: CASSLEYMGQGVYGYTF.

This clone has a handful of counts. The chain carries TRBV5-6 and TRBJ2-3; TRBD2 matches 11 bases. The CDR3 loop spans 17 amino acids. CDR1 is SGHDT and CDR2 is YYEEEE in the germline V gene. Trimming took 4 bases from V and 1 from J; bases not matched to a gene: 8. The CDR3: CASSTVGLAGRTDTQYF. CDR3 coding DNA: TGTGCCAGCAGCACTGTCGGACTAGCGGGCCGCACAGATACGCAGTATTTT.

The chain uses TRBV15 and TRBJ2-3; TRBD2 is a possible D gene (6 bases). Germline V CDR1 and CDR2: LNHNV, YYDKDF (reference sequence). V was clipped by 6 bases and J by 0 bases, with 10 bases between them. CDR3 length: 14 residues. CDR3: CATSDGTSTDTQYF. The CDR3 region has the DNA TGTGCCACCAGTGACGGGACTAGCACAGATACGCAGTATTTT.

V gene TRBV30 combines with J gene TRBJ2-2; D ambiguous. The germline V and J ends were trimmed by 2 bases and 1 base, with 5 bases remaining between them. This CDR3 is 13 amino acids long. CDR1 is GTSNPN and CDR2 is SVGIG in the germline V gene (reference sequence). The CDR3 here is CAWSIVNTGELFF. In DNA, the CDR3 is TGTGCCTGGAGTATAGTGAACACCGGGGAGCTGTTTTTT. Full variable domain (missing parts from reference TRBV30 and TRBJ2-2): SQTIHQWPATLVQPVGSPLSLECTVEGTSNPNLYWYRQAAGRGLQLLFYSVGIGQISSEVPQNLSASRPQDRQFILSSKKLLLSDSGFYLCAWSIVNTGELFFGEGSRLTVL.

The rearrangement uses TRBV25-1 and TRBJ2-1; possible D gene TRBD2, 6 bases. V dropped 0 bases and J dropped 7 bases, with 22 bases sitting between them. Germline V gene lookup returns CDR1 MGHDK and CDR2 SYGVNS. This CDR3 has 18 amino acids. CDR3 bases: TGTGCCAGCAGTGAATATAATTTTGGCACGGGACTGACTAATGAGCAGTTCTTC. Its protein is CASSEYNFGTGLTNEQFF.

The chain uses TRBV4-1 and TRBJ1-2; D uncertain. There are 13 residues in the CDR3. The germline gives CDR1 MGHRA, CDR2 YSYEKL. V lost 5 bases, J lost 4 bases, and 11 bases lay in between. Here the CDR3 reads CASSDQGFYGYTF. In DNA, the CDR3 is TGCGCCAGCAGCGATCAAGGCTTCTATGGCTACACCTTC.

The gene calls are TRBV5-6 and TRBJ1-2; D possibly corresponds to TRBD1 (5 bases). The CDR3 is 13 residues long. Trimming took 3 bases from V and 4 from J, leaving 10 bases between them. Per germline, CDR1 SGHDT and CDR2 YYEEEE. The CDR3 region is CASSYRTSYGYTF. The CDR3 region has the DNA TGTGCCAGCAGCTACCGGACAAGCTATGGCTACACCTTC.